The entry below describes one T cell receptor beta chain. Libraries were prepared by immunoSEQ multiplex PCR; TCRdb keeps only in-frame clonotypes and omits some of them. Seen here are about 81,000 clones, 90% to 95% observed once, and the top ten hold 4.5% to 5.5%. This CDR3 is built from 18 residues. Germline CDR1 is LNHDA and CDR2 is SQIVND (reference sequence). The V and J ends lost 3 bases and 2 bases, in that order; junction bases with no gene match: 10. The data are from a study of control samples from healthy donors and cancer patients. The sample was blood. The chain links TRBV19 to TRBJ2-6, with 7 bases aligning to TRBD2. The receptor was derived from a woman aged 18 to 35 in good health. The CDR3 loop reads CASSIWQGGPPGANVLTF. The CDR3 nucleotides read TGTGCCAGTAGTATTTGGCAGGGAGGGCCACCTGGGGCCAACGTCCTGACTTTC.